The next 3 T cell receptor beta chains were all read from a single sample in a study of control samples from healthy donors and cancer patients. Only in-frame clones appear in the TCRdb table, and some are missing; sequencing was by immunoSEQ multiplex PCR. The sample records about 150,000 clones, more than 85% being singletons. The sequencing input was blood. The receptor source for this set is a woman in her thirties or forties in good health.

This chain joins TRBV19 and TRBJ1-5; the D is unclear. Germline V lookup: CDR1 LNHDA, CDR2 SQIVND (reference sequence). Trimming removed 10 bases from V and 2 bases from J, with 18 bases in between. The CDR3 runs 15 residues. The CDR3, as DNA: TGTGCCACCGGGCCAGCCCTTTTCGGCAATCAGCCCCAGCATTTT. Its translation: CATGPALFGNQPQHF.

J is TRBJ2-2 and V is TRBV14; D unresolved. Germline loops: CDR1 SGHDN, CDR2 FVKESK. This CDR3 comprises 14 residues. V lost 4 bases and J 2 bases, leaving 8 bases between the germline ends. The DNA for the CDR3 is TGTGCCAGCAGCCTAGAAAAAAACACCGGGGAGCTGTTTTTT. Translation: CASSLEKNTGELFF.

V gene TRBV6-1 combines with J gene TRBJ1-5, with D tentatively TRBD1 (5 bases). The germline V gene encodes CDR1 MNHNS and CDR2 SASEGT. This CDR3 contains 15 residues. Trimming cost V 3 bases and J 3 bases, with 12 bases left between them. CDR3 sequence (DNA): TGTGCCAGCAGTGACGGTCAGGGTTACAATCAGCCCCAGCATTTT. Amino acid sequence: CASSDGQGYNQPQHF.